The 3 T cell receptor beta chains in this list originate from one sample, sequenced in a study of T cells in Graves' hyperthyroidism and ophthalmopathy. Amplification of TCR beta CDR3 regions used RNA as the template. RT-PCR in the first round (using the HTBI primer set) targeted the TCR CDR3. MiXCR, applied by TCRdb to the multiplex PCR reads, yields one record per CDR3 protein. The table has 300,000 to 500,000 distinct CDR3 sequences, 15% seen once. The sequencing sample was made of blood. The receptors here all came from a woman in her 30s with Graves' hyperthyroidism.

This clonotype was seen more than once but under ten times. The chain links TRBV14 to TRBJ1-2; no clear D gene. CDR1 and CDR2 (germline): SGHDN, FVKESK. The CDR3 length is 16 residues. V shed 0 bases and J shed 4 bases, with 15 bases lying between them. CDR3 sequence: CASSQDQKGLRYGYTF. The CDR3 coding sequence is TGTGCCAGCAGCCAAGATCAGAAAGGCCTACGCTATGGCTACACCTTC.

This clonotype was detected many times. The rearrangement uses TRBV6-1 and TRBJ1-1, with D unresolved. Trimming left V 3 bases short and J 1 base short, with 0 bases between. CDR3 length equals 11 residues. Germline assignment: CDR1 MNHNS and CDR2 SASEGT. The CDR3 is CASSENTEAFF. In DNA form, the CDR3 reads TGTGCCAGCAGTGAGAACACTGAAGCTTTCTTT.

The DNA for the CDR3 is TGTGCCAGCAGACCCCCGGCTACGAACACCGGGGAGCTGTTTTTT. This sequence encodes CASRPPATNTGELFF. The J gene is TRBJ2-2, the V gene TRBV5-5; D unresolved. The CDR3 has 15 amino acids. The V gene's germline CDR1 is SGHKS and CDR2 YYEKEE (reference sequence). Trimming cost V 5 bases and J 0 bases, with 11 bases left between them.